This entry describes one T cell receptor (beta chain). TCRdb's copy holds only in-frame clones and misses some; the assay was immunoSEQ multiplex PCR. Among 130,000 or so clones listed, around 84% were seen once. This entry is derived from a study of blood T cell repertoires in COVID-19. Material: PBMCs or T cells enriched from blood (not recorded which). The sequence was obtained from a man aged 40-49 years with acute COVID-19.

The DNA for the CDR3 is TGTGCCAGCAGTTCCGGACTAGCGGGGGGTGATTTAACAGATACGCAGTATTTT. It is translated as CASSSGLAGGDLTDTQYF. The V gene is TRBV11-3, the J gene TRBJ2-3; 14 bases agree with TRBD2. Unmatched junction bases numbered 11, after V lost 6 bases and J lost 3 bases. Per the germline V gene, CDR1 is SGHNT and CDR2 is YENEEA. The CDR3 totals 18 residues.